This TCR beta chain appears in the sequencing data of a study of blood T cells in healthy people across ages. General study points: TCR beta diversity correlated strongly with naive T cell percentage. The diversity estimates, figures obtained from one million T cells, were considered underestimates.

It was with a sample-barcoded 5' primer and a J-beta primer mix that a second PCR of about 7 to 12 cycles was run. TCRdb itself ran the 5' RACE reads through MiXCR, one entry per CDR3 protein. The sample includes 800,000 or so distinct CDR3 sequences, 25% of them seen just once. V was cut by 2 bases and J by 7 bases, with 17 bases left in between. CDR1 is GTSNPN and CDR2 is SVGIG in the germline V gene (reference sequence). The CDR3 loop spans 15 amino acids. There are a few counts of this clonotype. Its antigen remains unknown. These data are also associated with another study on T cells of mothers and their children. From that study: Reverse transcription into cDNA received all extracted RNA, at approximately 1.4 ug per 15 ul.

This receptor was taken from a boy aged 5-17 years in good health. The chain employs TRBV30 and TRBJ2-2; TRBD1 might be the D (6 bases). Sequenced sample: blood. The CDR3 is CAWSRAGDIGGELFF. The CDR3 DNA reads as TGTGCCTGGAGTAGGGCAGGGGATATTGGCGGGGAGCTGTTTTTT.